The next 29 T cell receptor beta chains were all read from a single sample in a study of Graves' ophthalmopathy and Graves' hyperthyroidism. RNA transcripts served as template for amplifying TCR beta CDR3 sequences. The first round was an RT-PCR with HTBI primers, and the second round was a multiplex PCR. TCRdb re-called the multiplex PCR reads through MiXCR, storing one row per CDR3 protein. This table has approximately 500,000 distinct CDR3 sequences, roughly an eighth appearing once. Source material: blood. The receptors come from a woman aged 25 to 45 with Graves' ophthalmopathy.

This clonotype occurred a few times. V gene TRBV12-3 or TRBV12-4 combines with J gene TRBJ1-1, with D possibly matching TRBD1 (5 bases). This CDR3 has 15 amino acids. V lost 4 bases and J lost 4, with 16 bases in between. The CDR3 here is CASSSGGGIRTEAFF. The CDR3, as DNA: TGTGCCAGCAGTTCCGGGGGGGGGATACGCACTGAAGCTTTCTTT.

The chain couples TRBV6-2 or TRBV6-3 to TRBJ1-1, with D perhaps matching TRBD1 (5 bases). The CDR3 sequence is 13 residues long. V gave up 7 bases and J gave up 1 base, with 10 bases separating them. CDR1 MNHEY and CDR2 SVGEGT come from the germline V gene. The CDR3 spells CASIKTGNTEAFF. CDR3 in DNA: TGTGCCAGCATTAAAACAGGGAACACTGAAGCTTTCTTT.

This clonotype was observed a handful of times. The chain recombines TRBV28 with TRBJ2-2, with 9 nucleotides matching TRBD2. The CDR3 is 17 amino acids. Germline CDR1 is MDHEN and CDR2 is SYDVKM. Unmatched junction bases numbered 9, after V lost 2 bases and J lost 5 bases. CDR3 region: CASSLPKKREVTGELFF. The CDR3 DNA reads TGTGCCAGCAGTTTACCGAAAAAGCGGGAGGTTACCGGGGAGCTGTTTTTT.

This clonotype was observed many times. This chain uses TRBV19 with TRBJ1-1, with TRBD1 as a possible D gene (6 bases). V was pared by 7 bases and J by 3 bases, with 24 bases between. CDR1 is LNHDA, CDR2 SQIVND, per germline (reference sequence). The CDR3 runs 17 residues. In DNA form, the CDR3 reads TGTGCCAGTAATTTGGGGACAACAGGATGGCGGGACACTGAAGCTTTCTTT. This codes for CASNLGTTGWRDTEAFF.

This clonotype was seen many times. V gene TRBV29-1 combines with J gene TRBJ2-7; 9 positions agree with TRBD2. The germline gives CDR1 SQVTM, CDR2 ANQGSEA. With 1 base clipped from V and 2 bases from J, the junction kept 3 bases outside the gene matches. The CDR3 length is 14 residues. The DNA of the CDR3 is TGCAGCGTTGAAGGGGGACTAGCCCCCTACGAGCAGTACTTC. As protein: CSVEGGLAPYEQYF.

This clonotype was observed at least ten times. This chain links TRBV9 with TRBJ2-7; TRBD2 matches at 8 bases. CDR1 SGDLS and CDR2 YYNGEE come from the germline V gene. This CDR3 is 14 amino acids long. Losses at the gene ends were 3 bases for V and 0 bases for J; bases not matched to a gene: 2. DNA for the CDR3: TGTGCCAGCAGCGGCGGGAGGAGCTCCTACGAGCAGTACTTC. This encodes CASSGGRSSYEQYF.

This clonotype has at least ten counts. The chain employs TRBV11-2 and TRBJ1-5; D is uncertain. Between the trimmed V and J ends, which lost 0 bases and 6 bases, there was a span of 6 bases. Germline V CDR1 and CDR2: SGHAT, FQNNGV. The CDR3 extends over 13 amino acids. CDR3 DNA sequence: TGTGCCAGCAGCTTAGAGTTCGGTCAGCCCCAGCATTTT. It is translated as CASSLEFGQPQHF.

The sample holds many counts of this clonotype. The chain is built from TRBV27 and TRBJ2-6; perhaps TRBD2 as D (6 bases). The CDR3 spans 15 residues. The V end lost 1 base, the J end lost 6 bases, and 10 bases lay between the germline ends. The germline V gene has CDR1 MNHEY and CDR2 SMNVEV (reference sequence). CDR3 coding DNA: TGTGCCAGCAGTTTATGGGGGGTCGCGGCCAACGTCCTGACTTTC. Its protein is CASSLWGVAANVLTF.

At least ten counts were recorded for this clonotype. This chain's CDR3 is CASSSAEISQTQYF. DNA for the CDR3: TGTGCCAGCAGTTCTGCTGAAATCTCGCAGACCCAGTACTTC. This rearrangement joins TRBV28 to TRBJ2-5; D remains unclear. Germline CDR1 and CDR2: MDHEN and SYDVKM. This CDR3 has 14 residues. V was cut by 4 bases and J by 6 bases, with 15 bases left in between.

The chain recombines TRBV28 with TRBJ2-5; D remains unclear. Trimming left V 5 bases short and J 1 base short, with 8 bases between. Germline values: CDR1 MDHEN, CDR2 SYDVKM. This CDR3 is 13 amino acids long. The CDR3: CASSMPAQETQYF. CDR3 sequence (DNA): TGTGCCAGCAGTATGCCCGCCCAAGAGACCCAGTACTTC.

This clonotype appeared many times. The J gene is TRBJ1-6, the V gene TRBV6-5; D is unresolved. With 3 bases removed from V and 8 bases from J, the gap between germline ends came to 11 bases. CDR1 and CDR2 (germline): MNHEY, SVGAGI. This CDR3 has 14 amino acids. DNA of the CDR3: TGTGCCAGCAGTTATTCAGGTTCGGATTCACCCCTCCACTTT. It specifies CASSYSGSDSPLHF.

The genes are TRBV6-1 and TRBJ1-1, with TRBD1 identical over 9 bases. CDR1 MNHNS and CDR2 SASEGT come from the germline V gene. V gave up 6 bases and J gave up 10 bases; unmatched junction bases: 6. CDR3 size: 12 residues. This chain's CDR3 is CASSQGQGRAFF. The CDR3 DNA is TGTGCCAGCAGCCAAGGACAGGGGAGAGCTTTCTTT.

The J gene is TRBJ2-7, the V gene TRBV12-3 or TRBV12-4, with D unclear. The germline V and J ends were trimmed by 5 bases and 7 bases, with 21 bases remaining between them. This CDR3 comprises 15 residues. CDR3 sequence: CASSPPPGRQVEQYF. The CDR3 nucleotides are TGTGCCAGCAGTCCGCCCCCCGGGCGGCAGGTGGAGCAGTACTTC.

This clonotype was observed many times. The chain recombines TRBV15 with TRBJ2-5; a weak D match, TRBD2 (6 bases). The CDR3 length is 14 residues. Germline-derived CDR1 and CDR2 are LNHNV and YYDKDF (reference sequence). Trimming shortened V by 6 bases and J by 5 bases, and 16 bases separated the two germline ends. For the CDR3, the DNA is TGTGCCACCAGTGGCGGGGCTGTCGGGGAGACCCAGTACTTC. It is translated as CATSGGAVGETQYF.

This clonotype was observed many times. The V call is TRBV9, the J call TRBJ2-5; 7 bases map to TRBD1. The germline V gene has CDR1 SGDLS and CDR2 YYNGEE. The CDR3 length is 14 residues. Germline trimming cut 4 bases from V and 2 bases from J; bases unmatched to any gene: 5. CDR3 amino acids: CASSSDREQETQYF. The CDR3 bases are TGTGCCAGCAGCTCAGACAGGGAACAAGAGACCCAGTACTTC.

This clonotype appeared a few times. This chain uses TRBV13 with TRBJ2-7; 8 bases are a match to TRBD2. Germline-derived CDR1 and CDR2 are PRHDT and FYEKMQ (reference sequence). The CDR3 runs 15 residues. J gave up 0 bases and V 4 bases, and 5 bases lay outside the gene matches. The CDR3 region is CASSSRLALSYEQYF. CDR3 bases: TGTGCCAGCAGCTCGCGACTAGCGCTCTCCTACGAGCAGTACTTC.

This clonotype was found many times. The chain combines TRBV30 with TRBJ2-5, with 14 bases matching TRBD2. The germline V gene encodes CDR1 GTSNPN and CDR2 SVGIG (reference sequence). The length of the CDR3 is 15 residues. V lost 0 bases, J lost 4 bases, and 1 base stayed unmatched. Written as DNA, the CDR3 is TGTGCCTGGAGTGTCGGACTAGCGGGAGGAGAGACCCAGTACTTC. Its protein product is CAWSVGLAGGETQYF.

The sample holds many counts of this clonotype. The V gene is TRBV12-3 or TRBV12-4, the J gene TRBJ1-1; a possible D gene is TRBD1 (5 bases). This CDR3 comprises 12 residues. The V gene lost 7 bases and the J gene lost 5 bases, with 11 bases spanning the gap. The CDR3 protein is CASTNGGTEAFF. CDR3 bases: TGTGCCAGCACAAACGGGGGGACTGAAGCTTTCTTT.

This clonotype has a count of ten or more. The chain joins TRBV29-1 to TRBJ1-5; D might be TRBD1 (5 bases). V lost 5 bases and J lost 3, with 11 bases in between. The CDR3 covers 13 residues. The germline V gene has CDR1 SQVTM and CDR2 ANQGSEA. The CDR3: CSVCWGPNQPQHF. The CDR3 region has the DNA TGCAGCGTTTGTTGGGGCCCCAATCAGCCCCAGCATTTT.

This clonotype was counted between two and nine times. The DNA of the CDR3 is TGCAGTGCTAGGCTTAGCAGCCAAGAGACCCAGTACTTC. It encodes CSARLSSQETQYF. The rearrangement links TRBV20-1 to TRBJ2-5, with D unresolved. This CDR3 contains 13 residues. Trimming pared 3 bases from V and 1 base from J, leaving 9 bases between. Per the germline V gene, CDR1 is DFQATT and CDR2 is SNEGSKA (reference sequence).

Many counts were recorded for this clonotype. As DNA, the CDR3 is TGCAGCGTTGAAGACGTCACTGAAGCTTTCTTT. Its translation: CSVEDVTEAFF. J is TRBJ1-1 and V is TRBV29-1; D not resolved. Trimming removed 0 bases from V and 4 bases from J, with 3 bases in between. Germline values: CDR1 SQVTM, CDR2 ANQGSEA. The length of the CDR3 is 11 residues.

This clonotype has a handful of counts. The CDR3 sequence is CAGGTPIQETQYF. In DNA, the CDR3 is TGTGCCGGCGGAACTCCGATCCAAGAGACCCAGTACTTC. The chain joins TRBV30 to TRBJ2-5; D uncertain. There are 13 residues in the CDR3. Germline values: CDR1 GTSNPN, CDR2 SVGIG (reference sequence). Trimming removed 8 bases from V and 1 base from J, with 14 bases in between.

About this clonotype: As the CDR3 is not closed by the conserved phenylalanine or tryptophan, this likely results from a read error. This rearrangement joins TRBV28 to TRBJ2-5; perhaps TRBD2 as D (5 bases). Per germline, CDR1 MDHEN and CDR2 SYDVKM. The CDR3 totals 13 residues. The V end lost 6 bases, the J end lost 9 bases, and 17 bases lay between the germline ends. CDR3 region: CASRRPLGESQYY. In nucleotides, the CDR3 is TGTGCCAGCAGACGACCGCTTGGGGAGTCCCAGTACTAC.

Details on this clonotype: A much larger clone sits a single nucleotide away, making a read error possible. A read error is likely, as this CDR3 ends without the conserved phenylalanine or tryptophan. The chain is built from TRBV20-1 and TRBJ1-2; TRBD1 matches 7 bases. The ends lost 6 bases at V and 6 bases at J; junction bases unmatched: 10. CDR1 and CDR2 (germline): DFQATT, SNEGSKA (reference sequence). This CDR3 comprises 13 residues. CDR3 coding DNA: TGCAGTGCAATTGACACAGGGGTACATGGCTACACCCTC. Residues: CSAIDTGVHGYTL.

This clonotype is a singleton in its sample. The CDR3 bases are TGTGCCACCAGTGATTTTGGGACAGGGGACGGCGGGGAGCTGTTTTTT. It specifies CATSDFGTGDGGELFF. The genes are TRBV24-1 and TRBJ2-2, with 10 bases that match TRBD1. Germline V gives CDR1 KGHDR, CDR2 SFDVKD. The junction had 5 bases not matched to a gene; V was cut back by 1 base and J by 7 bases. The CDR3 loop spans 16 amino acids.

This clonotype came up many times. The chain has TRBV20-1 and TRBJ2-7, with D perhaps matching TRBD2 (5 bases). Trimming shortened V by 6 bases and J by 3 bases, and 18 bases separated the two germline ends. The CDR3 contains 14 residues. Germline V gene sequence: CDR1 DFQATT, CDR2 SNEGSKA (reference sequence). The CDR3 loop is CSAPRGAVDYEQYF. CDR3 DNA sequence: TGCAGTGCACCCCGCGGAGCGGTTGACTACGAGCAGTACTTC.

The V gene is TRBV12-3 or TRBV12-4, the J gene TRBJ1-1; 8 bases map to TRBD1. V shed 3 bases and J 3 bases; nucleotides not matched to a gene: 9. The CDR3 sequence is 16 residues long. As DNA, the CDR3 is TGTGCCAGCAGTTTTGCCCGGGACAGGCAGGACACTGAAGCTTTCTTT. This encodes CASSFARDRQDTEAFF.

This clonotype was detected ten times or more. The rearrangement uses TRBV4-1 and TRBJ1-1; D gene uncertain. This CDR3 has 14 amino acids. V was trimmed by 1 base and J by 2 bases, leaving 8 bases between them. The germline CDR1 and CDR2 sequences are MGHRA and YSYEKL. CDR3 bases: TGCGCCAGCAGCCAAGTCACAGCAAACACTGAAGCTTTCTTT. Translated: CASSQVTANTEAFF.

This clonotype was detected many times. This chain uses TRBV24-1 with TRBJ2-5; TRBD2 is a possible D gene (5 bases). From germline, CDR1 is KGHDR and CDR2 SFDVKD. There are 16 residues in the CDR3. V lost 4 bases to trimming and J lost 5 bases, with 19 bases between them. CDR3 in DNA: TGTGCCACCAGTGACACCGACGCGCGGGCTGGCGAGACCCAGTACTTC. Its translation: CATSDTDARAGETQYF.